This is a list of T cell receptor beta chains from one sample in a study of blood T cell repertoires in COVID-19. Clones were sequenced by immunoSEQ multiplex PCR, and TCRdb holds only the in-frame ones, with some missing. The table has 220,000 or so clones, 80% to 90% seen once. The sample was peripheral blood. The receptors shown here come from a man in his forties or fifties who had recovered from COVID-19. The CDR3 runs from the conserved cysteine through the conserved F or W.

j_call,v_call,cdr3_aa
TRBJ2-7,TRBV7-2,CASSFSYRSYEQYF
TRBJ2-7,TRBV28,CASSPRGRLSSYEQYF
TRBJ2-2,TRBV28,CASRSGQLDTGELFF
TRBJ2-5,TRBV7-2,CASSLAGRGETQYF
TRBJ2-3,TRBV28,CASSLEAGPTDTQYF
TRBJ2-5,TRBV11-2,CASSPGLTETQYF
TRBJ2-5,TRBV5-1,CASSPGTSGSETQYF
TRBJ2-7,TRBV4-2,CASSQEVLLGGGNYYEQYF
TRBJ1-2,TRBV5-1,CASSYLQGNYGYTF
TRBJ2-4,TRBV6-5,CASSKDRVDKNIQYF
TRBJ1-6,TRBV28,CASSFGTRNSPLHF
TRBJ2-2,TRBV5-1,CASSLVGGLKGGELFF
TRBJ1-1,TRBV18,CASSGEGARNTEAFF
TRBJ2-2,TRBV7-2,CASSPQGGGELFF
TRBJ2-3,TRBV5-6,CASSLTTSGNTDTQYF
TRBJ1-3,TRBV10-1,CASSVPGNGDSGNTIYF
TRBJ1-2,TRBV30,CAWSGGGMRTNYGYTF
TRBJ1-3,TRBV28,CASTPGTVVSGNTIYF
TRBJ2-3,TRBV10-2,CASRELALSVDTQYF
TRBJ2-1,TRBV6-1,CASSVRGSGLSSYNEQFF
TRBJ1-6,TRBV7-2,CASSFVGQNNSPLHF
TRBJ1-1,TRBV9,CASSVAPDRVNTEAFF
TRBJ2-7,TRBV30,CAWMGSSYEQYF
TRBJ2-1,TRBV5-1,CASSFIGQFVNSYNEQFF
TRBJ1-6,TRBV7-9,CASSSSDRGYNSPLHF
TRBJ2-3,TRBV19,CASSSRLAGDPDTQYF
TRBJ2-5,TRBV18,CASSHGLAGVGETQYF
TRBJ1-2,TRBV6-5,CASSYSITDSYGYTF
TRBJ2-6,TRBV28,CASSSSTGTSGANVLTF
TRBJ1-5,TRBV3-1/TRBV3-2,CASSQGTGGVGQPQHF
TRBJ1-4,TRBV21-1,CASKWGDEGEKLFF
TRBJ2-1,TRBV10-3,CAISESSGSLAGGGNEQFF
TRBJ2-2,TRBV7-9,CASRFPSRTANTGELFF
TRBJ2-7,TRBV7-2,CASSLGPGLSYEQYF
TRBJ1-1,TRBV19,CASSISAGQNTEAFF
TRBJ1-6,TRBV7-8,CASSSITGRTNSPLHF
TRBJ1-2,TRBV28,CASSSGGTPDLGGYTF
TRBJ1-2,TRBV6-6,CASRYGTNYGYTF
TRBJ2-3,TRBV5-6,CASSLRLAGLERQTQYF
TRBJ2-7,TRBV2,CASSGTSASASEQYF